The T cell receptor beta chain under discussion was sequenced for a study of blood T cell repertoires in COVID-19. Study overall: From T cells, B-cell-depleted T cells, or PBMCs came the material, which was cDNA or gDNA.

Per the authors' pipeline: Reference gene primer amplification yielded estimated nucleated cell counts. The repertoire was sequenced with immunoSEQ multiplex PCR; TCRdb's copy has only in-frame clones and lacks some. That table furnishes V, J and clone size, whereas the DNA furnished D and trimming. The sample lists 200,000 to 300,000 clones, about 90% occurring once. The sequenced sample was peripheral blood. The clonotype originates from a person aged 18 to 29 with COVID-19, enrolled during active disease.

The CDR3 DNA follows: TGTGCCAGCAGTTACTCTAGAGCGACAGGGCACGAGCAGTACTTC. Protein product: CASSYSRATGHEQYF. This chain connects TRBV6-5 to TRBJ2-7; 7 bases agree with TRBD1. The CDR3 has 15 residues. Germline CDR1 and CDR2: MNHEY and SVGAGI. Trimming at V came to 0 bases and at J to 5 bases, leaving 7 bases not matched to a gene.